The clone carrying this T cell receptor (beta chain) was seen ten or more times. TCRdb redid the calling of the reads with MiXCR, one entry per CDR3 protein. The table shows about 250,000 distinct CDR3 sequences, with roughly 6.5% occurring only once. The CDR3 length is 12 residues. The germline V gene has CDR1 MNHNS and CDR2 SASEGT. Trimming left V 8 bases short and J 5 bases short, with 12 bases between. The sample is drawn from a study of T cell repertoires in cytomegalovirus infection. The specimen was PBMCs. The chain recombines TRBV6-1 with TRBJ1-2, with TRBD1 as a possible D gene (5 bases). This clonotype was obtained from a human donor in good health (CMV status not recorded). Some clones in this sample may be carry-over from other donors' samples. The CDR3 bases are TGTGCCAGCTCGCAGGGACGTTATGGCTACACCTTC. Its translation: CASSQGRYGYTF.